This T cell receptor beta chain was identified during a study of blood T cell repertoires in COVID-19. Study details: Samples representing acute and convalescent COVID-19 were sourced from the United States, Italy and Spain. The analysed material was cDNA or gDNA that came from T cells, B-cell-depleted T cells, or PBMCs.

The method was immunoSEQ multiplex PCR; TCRdb's version includes in-frame clones alone and lacks a portion of them. The repertoire has 350,000 to 450,000 clones, roughly nine tenths of them found once; the top ten carry roughly 1.1%. Clinical history as reported by participants underpinned cohort assignment. Recovered status applied to Cohort 3 donors who had two consecutive negative PCRs. It also applied to those with clearance or with symptom resolution. This CDR3 is built from 14 residues. Trimming cost V 5 bases and J 4 bases; bases outside gene matches: 6. From germline, CDR1 is KGHDR and CDR2 SFDVKD.

The TCR was taken from a man aged 25 to 40 who had recovered from COVID-19. The material sequenced was PBMCs or T cells enriched from blood (not recorded which). The V and J genes are TRBV24-1 and TRBJ2-5; 7 nucleotides agree with TRBD2. The CDR3 DNA reads as TGTGCCACCAGTGTAGCTAGCGGACTAGAGACCCAGTACTTC. Its protein is CATSVASGLETQYF.